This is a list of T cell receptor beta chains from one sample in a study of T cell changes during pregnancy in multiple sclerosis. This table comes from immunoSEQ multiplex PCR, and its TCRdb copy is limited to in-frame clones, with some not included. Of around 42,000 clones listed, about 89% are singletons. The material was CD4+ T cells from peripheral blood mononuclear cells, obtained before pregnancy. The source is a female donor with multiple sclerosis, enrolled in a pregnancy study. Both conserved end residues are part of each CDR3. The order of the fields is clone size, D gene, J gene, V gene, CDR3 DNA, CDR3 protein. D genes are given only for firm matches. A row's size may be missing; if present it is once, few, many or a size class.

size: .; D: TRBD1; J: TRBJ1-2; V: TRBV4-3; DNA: TGCGCCAGCAGCCCGGACAGGGGGAACTATGGCTACACCTTC; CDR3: CASSPDRGNYGYTF
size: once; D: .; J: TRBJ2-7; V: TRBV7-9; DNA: TGTGCCAGCAGCTTAGTACGGGGGGCATCCTACGAGCAGTACTTC; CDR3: CASSLVRGASYEQYF
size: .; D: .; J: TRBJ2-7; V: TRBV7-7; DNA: TGTGCTAGCAGCTTAGCGCATGGGGCGCCCTACGAGCAGTACTTC; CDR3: CASSLAHGAPYEQYF
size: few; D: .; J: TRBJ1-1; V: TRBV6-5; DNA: TGTGCCAGCAGTTACTCGCGCATGAACACTGAAGCTTTCTTT; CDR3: CASSYSRMNTEAFF
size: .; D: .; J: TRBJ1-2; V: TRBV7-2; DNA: TGTGCCAGCAGCTTCGACAGACTCTATGGCTACACCTTC; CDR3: CASSFDRLYGYTF
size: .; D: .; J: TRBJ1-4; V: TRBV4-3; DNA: TGCGCCAGCAGCCAGGAGGGAGGAACATATGAAAAACTGTTTTTT; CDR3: CASSQEGGTYEKLFF
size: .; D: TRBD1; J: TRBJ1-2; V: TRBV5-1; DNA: TGCGCCAGCAGCCCTAAGCCCCAGGGGGCGGGAAACTATGGCTACACCTTC; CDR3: CASSPKPQGAGNYGYTF
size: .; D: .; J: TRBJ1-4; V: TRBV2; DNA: TGTGCCAGCTGCCGGGGGGGGCTTAGGACTAATGAAAAACTGTTTTTT; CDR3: CASCRGGLRTNEKLFF
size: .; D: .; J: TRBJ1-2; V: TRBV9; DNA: TGTGCCAGCAGCGTAGACGCGCACCGAACGAACTATGGCTACACCTTC; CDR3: CASSVDAHRTNYGYTF
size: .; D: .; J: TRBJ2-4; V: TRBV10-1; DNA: TGCGCCAGCAGTAAGGGAGACATTCAGTACTTC; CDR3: CASSKGDIQYF
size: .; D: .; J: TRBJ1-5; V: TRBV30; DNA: TGTGCCTGGACCCTCGGGGGGGCTGGTGCTCAGCCCCAGCATTTT; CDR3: CAWTLGGAGAQPQHF
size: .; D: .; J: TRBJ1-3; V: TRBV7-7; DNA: TGTGCTAGCACCCCTGAGGCAGTCGGAAACACCATATATTTT; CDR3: CASTPEAVGNTIYF
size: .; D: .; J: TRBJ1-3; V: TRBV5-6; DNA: TGTGCCAGCAGTTCGGACGGGGCTGGAAACACCATATATTTT; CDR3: CASSSDGAGNTIYF
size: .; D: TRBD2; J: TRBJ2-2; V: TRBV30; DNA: TGTGCCTGGAGTGCTTGGACTAGCTCCACCGGGGAGCTGTTTTTT; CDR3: CAWSAWTSSTGELFF
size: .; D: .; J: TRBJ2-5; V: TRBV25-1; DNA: TGTGCCAGCAGTTCCCGGACAGCTCAAGAGACCCAGTACTTC; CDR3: CASSSRTAQETQYF
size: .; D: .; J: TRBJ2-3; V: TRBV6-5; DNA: TGTGCCAGCAAAGCGGAGGGGGGGGCCTCAGATACGCAGTATTTT; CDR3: CASKAEGGASDTQYF
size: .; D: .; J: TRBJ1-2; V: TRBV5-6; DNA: TGTGCCAGCAGCTTGATAGCCCCTACACACGGCTACACCTTC; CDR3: CASSLIAPTHGYTF
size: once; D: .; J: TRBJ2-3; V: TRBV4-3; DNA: TGCGCCAGCAGCCAAGGCCCGAGGACAGATACGCAGTATTTT; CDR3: CASSQGPRTDTQYF
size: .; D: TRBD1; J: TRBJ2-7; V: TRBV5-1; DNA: TGCGCCAGCAGCTATGACAGGGCCTCCTACGAGCAGTACTTC; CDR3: CASSYDRASYEQYF
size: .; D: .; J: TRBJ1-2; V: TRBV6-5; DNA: TGTGCCAGCAGCTCCGGGACCGCGGAGGGCGGTGGCTACACCTTC; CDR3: CASSSGTAEGGGYTF
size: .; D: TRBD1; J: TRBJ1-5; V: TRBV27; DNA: TGTGCCAGCAGTCCAGGACAGGGGCCCAATCAGCCCCAGCATTTT; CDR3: CASSPGQGPNQPQHF
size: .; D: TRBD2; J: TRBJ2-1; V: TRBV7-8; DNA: TGTGCCAGCAGCCGACTAGCGGGGGGGCCACAAAATGAGCAGTTCTTC; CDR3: CASSRLAGGPQNEQFF
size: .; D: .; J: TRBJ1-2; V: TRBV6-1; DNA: TGTGCCAGCAGCCGGGTAAACTATGGCTACACCTTC; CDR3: CASSRVNYGYTF
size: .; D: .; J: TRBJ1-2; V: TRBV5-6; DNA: TGTGCCAGCAGCTTGGGAGGGAGCTATGGCTACACCTTC; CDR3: CASSLGGSYGYTF
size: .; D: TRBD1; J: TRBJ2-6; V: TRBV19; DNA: TGTGCCAGTGCGACAGGGTCCGGGGCCAACGTCCTGACTTTC; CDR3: CASATGSGANVLTF
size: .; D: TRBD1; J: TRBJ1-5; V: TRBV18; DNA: TGTGCCAGCTCAACTAACGGGGGGACAGGGAATAGCAATCAGCCCCAGCATTTT; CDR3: CASSTNGGTGNSNQPQHF
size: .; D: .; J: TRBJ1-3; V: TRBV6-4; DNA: TGTGCCAGCAGGACCCCCGGCAGGGTTACTCCTAGGGCTGGAAACACCATATATTTT; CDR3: CASRTPGRVTPRAGNTIYF
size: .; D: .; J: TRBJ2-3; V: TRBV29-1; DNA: TGCAGCGTTGCAGCAGGGAGGCCAGATACGCAGTATTTT; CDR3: CSVAAGRPDTQYF
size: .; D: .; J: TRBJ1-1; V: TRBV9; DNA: TGTGCCAGCAGCCTCCGGGAGGAGATGAACACTGAAGCTTTCTTT; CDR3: CASSLREEMNTEAFF
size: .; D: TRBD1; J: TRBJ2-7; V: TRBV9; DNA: TGTGCCAGCAGCACCCGGGACAGGGTCGACGAGCAGTACTTC; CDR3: CASSTRDRVDEQYF
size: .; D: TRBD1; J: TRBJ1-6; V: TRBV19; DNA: TGTGCCAGTAGTCTGGGACAGGGGGCTAACAATTCACCCCTCCACTTT; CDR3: CASSLGQGANNSPLHF
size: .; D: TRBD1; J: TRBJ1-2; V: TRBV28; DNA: TGTAAAGCGGGGGGACAGGGGCGTTGGGGTGGCTACACCTTC; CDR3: CKAGGQGRWGGYTF
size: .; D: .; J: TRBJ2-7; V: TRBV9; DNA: TGTGCCAGCAGCGTAGCTTGGCAGGACTACGAGCAGTACTTC; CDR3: CASSVAWQDYEQYF
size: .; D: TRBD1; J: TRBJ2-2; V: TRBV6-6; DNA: TGTGCCAGCCCCAGACAGGGGGCAAACACCGGGGAGCTGTTTTTT; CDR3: CASPRQGANTGELFF
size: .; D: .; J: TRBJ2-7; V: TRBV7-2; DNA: TGTGCCAGCTCCCGACAGGTAGGCTACGAGCAGTACTTC; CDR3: CASSRQVGYEQYF
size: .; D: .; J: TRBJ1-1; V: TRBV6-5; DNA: TGTGCCAGCAGCCTCGCCAGTGGCATGAACACTGAAGCTTTCTTT; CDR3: CASSLASGMNTEAFF
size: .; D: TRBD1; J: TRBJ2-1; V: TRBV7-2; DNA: TGTGCCAGCAGCAGCGACAGGGCACGGTACAATGAGCAGTTCTTC; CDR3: CASSSDRARYNEQFF
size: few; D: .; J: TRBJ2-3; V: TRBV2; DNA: TGTGCCAGCAGGCCCTCCGGGACAAACCACACAGATACGCAGTATTTT; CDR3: CASRPSGTNHTDTQYF